The 18 T cell receptor beta chains below were found in one sample sequenced in a study of blood T cell repertoires in COVID-19. Libraries were prepared by immunoSEQ multiplex PCR; TCRdb keeps only in-frame clonotypes and omits some of them. The repertoire has some 250,000 clones, around nine tenths of them found once; the top ten carry roughly 5%. The sample taken for sequencing was peripheral blood. The receptors here all came from an older woman with COVID-19, enrolled during active disease.

In this sample, this clone turned up once. The gene calls are TRBV7-2 and TRBJ2-1; TRBD2 agrees at 14 bases. This CDR3 is built from 19 residues. J lost 0 bases, V lost 1 base, and 5 bases had no gene match. The germline gives CDR1 SGHTA, CDR2 FQGNSA. The DNA of the CDR3 is TGTGCCAGCAGCTTAGGACTAGCGGGAGGGCCGAGCTCCTACAATGAGCAGTTCTTC. Amino acid sequence: CASSLGLAGGPSSYNEQFF.

V and J are TRBV10-1 and TRBJ2-7; 15 nucleotides agree with TRBD2. Trimming cost V 6 bases and J 2 bases; bases outside gene matches: 2. Germline V gene lookup returns CDR1 WNHNN and CDR2 SYGVQD (reference sequence). The CDR3 loop spans 15 amino acids. CDR3 protein: CASSRTSGRAYEQYF. In DNA form, the CDR3 reads TGCGCCAGCAGCAGGACTAGCGGGAGGGCCTACGAGCAGTACTTC.

This rearrangement joins TRBV2 to TRBJ2-2; a possible D gene is TRBD2 (5 bases). The length of the CDR3 is 17 residues. V lost 7 bases to trimming and J lost 1 base, with 19 bases between them. The germline gives CDR1 SNHLY, CDR2 FYNNEI. The CDR3 sequence: CASKSPPSRVNTGELFF. The CDR3 nucleotides read TGTGCCAGCAAGAGCCCCCCATCGAGGGTGAACACCGGGGAGCTGTTTTTT.

This clone was picked up one time. The chain links TRBV28 to TRBJ1-2, with unresolved D. V lost 3 bases and J lost 8, with 19 bases in between. The CDR3 consists of 15 residues. Germline V CDR1 and CDR2: MDHEN, SYDVKM. The CDR3 spells CASSFYPPSRGGYTF. Here the CDR3 DNA reads TGTGCCAGCAGTTTTTACCCCCCCTCCCGGGGAGGCTACACCTTC.

This chain connects TRBV6-1 to TRBJ1-4; D not certain. The CDR3 is made up of 15 amino acids. CDR1 and CDR2 (germline): MNHNS, SASEGT. V was shortened by 3 bases and J by 5 bases, with 13 bases between the two germline ends. The CDR3, as DNA: TGTGCCAGCAGTGAGCCGAGGGCTGTGAATGAAAAACTGTTTTTT. Translated: CASSEPRAVNEKLFF.

The chain links TRBV30 to TRBJ1-5, with 7 bases matching TRBD1. V dropped 2 bases and J dropped 4; count of bases not matched to a gene: 2. The CDR3 sequence is 13 residues long. Looked up from germline, CDR1 is GTSNPN and CDR2 is SVGIG (reference sequence). CDR3 nucleotides: TGTGCCTGGAGTCCGACAGGGAATCAGCCCCAGCATTTT. Translated, it gives CAWSPTGNQPQHF.

This clone was counted only a few times. The chain is built from TRBV7-8 and TRBJ2-3; 7 nucleotides match TRBD1. CDR1 is SGHVS, CDR2 FQNEAQ, per germline. The CDR3 contains 15 residues. J lost 8 bases, V lost 4 bases, and 12 bases had no gene match. The CDR3 DNA is TGTGCCAGCAGCTACCGCGGACAGGCGAGGGGTACGCAGTATTTT. It yields the protein CASSYRGQARGTQYF.

As DNA, the CDR3 is TGTGCCAGTAAGGTGGGACAGGAAGGCGTTAACGAGCAGTACTTC. This encodes CASKVGQEGVNEQYF. The chain uses TRBV19 and TRBJ2-7, with 8 bases matching TRBD1. The CDR3 consists of 15 residues. V trimming: 7 bases; J trimming: 5 bases; junction bases outside the gene matches: 13. CDR1 is LNHDA, CDR2 SQIVND, per germline (reference sequence).

This clone was detected only once. The gene calls are TRBV30 and TRBJ1-5; TRBD1 is a possible D gene (5 bases). The CDR3 is 14 residues long. Germline loops: CDR1 GTSNPN, CDR2 SVGIG (reference sequence). The V end lost 1 base, the J end lost 0 bases, and 7 bases lay between the germline ends. Written as DNA, the CDR3 is TGTGCCTGGAGTGGGGGCCGTAGCAATCAGCCCCAGCATTTT. It codes for CAWSGGRSNQPQHF.

V is TRBV6-6 and J is TRBJ2-7, with TRBD2 matching 7 bases. Germline loops: CDR1 MNHNY, CDR2 SVGAGI (reference sequence). This CDR3 contains 13 residues. J was trimmed by 5 bases and V by 8 bases; bases with no gene match: 9. This CDR3 is CASGREVWDEQYF. For the CDR3, the DNA is TGTGCCAGCGGGAGGGAGGTTTGGGACGAGCAGTACTTC.

The chain couples TRBV7-9 to TRBJ1-2; no definite D call. The CDR3 is 14 residues long. Trimming removed 0 bases at V and 8 bases at J, with 13 bases between. The germline V gene has CDR1 SEHNR and CDR2 FQNEAQ (reference sequence). The CDR3 coding sequence is TGTGCCAGCAGCTTAGCGCGGTATGTTTTGGGCTACACCTTC. This codes for CASSLARYVLGYTF.

The V gene is TRBV23-1, the J gene TRBJ2-7, with D unclear. TRBV23-1 is an ORF; its function is uncertain. The CDR3 has 10 amino acids. The V end lost 7 bases, the J end lost 3 bases, and 4 bases lay between the germline ends. CDR3 protein: CASNRYEQYF. The CDR3, as DNA: TGCGCCAGCAATCGCTACGAGCAGTACTTC.

The chain has TRBV2 and TRBJ2-7; D unresolved. Germline V gene data show CDR1 as SNHLY and CDR2 as FYNNEI. The CDR3 consists of 13 residues. V lost 7 bases and J 4 bases, leaving 14 bases between the germline ends. The CDR3 loop is CASTYSSLYEQYF. The CDR3 nucleotides are TGTGCCAGCACGTACTCGTCCCTTTACGAGCAGTACTTC.

This clone was seen only once. The chain is built from TRBV7-2 and TRBJ2-2; TRBD1 matches 12 bases. The germline CDR1 and CDR2 sequences are SGHTA and FQGNSA. This CDR3 region has 16 residues. J was trimmed by 5 bases and V by 4 bases; bases with no gene match: 5. The CDR3 DNA is TGTGCCAGCAGCTCGGGACAGGGGGCAAGAACCGGGGAGCTGTTTTTT. Translation: CASSSGQGARTGELFF. Supplemented by reference TRBV7-2 and TRBJ2-2, the full variable domain reads GAGVSQSPSNKVTEKGKDVELRCDPISGHTALYWYRQSLGQGLEFLIYFQGNSAPDKSGLPSDRFSAERTGGSVSTLTIQRTQQEDSAVYLCASSSGQGARTGELFFGEGSRLTVL.

This clone was detected once. The rearrangement uses TRBV5-1 and TRBJ2-1; TRBD2 matches at 8 bases. The CDR3 totals 16 residues. Per the germline V gene, CDR1 is SGHRS and CDR2 is YFSETQ. J gave up 4 bases and V 6 bases, and 12 bases lay outside the gene matches. The CDR3 region is CASTLDGAGGYNEQFF. CDR3 bases: TGCGCCAGCACCTTAGATGGGGCGGGGGGTTACAATGAGCAGTTCTTC.

The chain combines TRBV7-3 with TRBJ2-3; TRBD2 matches at 8 bases. The CDR3 is 19 amino acids. Trimming cost V 5 bases and J 2 bases; bases outside gene matches: 18. Germline CDR1 reads SGHTA; CDR2 reads FQGTGA. In DNA, the CDR3 is TGTGCCAGCAGCCCATCCGTGAGCGGGAGTACCCTTTACACAGATACGCAGTATTTT. Translating gives CASSPSVSGSTLYTDTQYF.

The chain joins TRBV19 to TRBJ1-5; 9 positions match TRBD1. V lost 5 bases to trimming and J lost 5 bases; unmatched junction nucleotides: 16. The CDR3 is made up of 18 amino acids. Per germline, CDR1 LNHDA and CDR2 SQIVND (reference sequence). CDR3 sequence (DNA): TGTGCCAGTAGTGCCCGGGACAGGGTTACGAGGGGGTATCAGCCCCAGCATTTT. Translating it yields CASSARDRVTRGYQPQHF.

V usage is TRBV6-5 and J usage is TRBJ1-3, with 7 bases lining up with TRBD1. CDR1 is MNHEY, CDR2 SVGAGI, per germline. V lost 2 bases to trimming and J lost 3 bases; unmatched junction nucleotides: 4. The CDR3 spans 15 residues. CDR3 in DNA: TGTGCCAGCAGTTACGAGGGGGCGGGTGGAAACACCATATATTTT. Translated: CASSYEGAGGNTIYF.